The 25 T cell receptor beta chains given below trace back to one sample, sequenced in a study of blood T cell repertoires in COVID-19. Sequenced by immunoSEQ multiplex PCR; TCRdb stores in-frame clones only, minus some. The table lists approximately 70,000 clones, 86% of them singletons. What was sequenced was peripheral blood. The receptors originated from a man between 65 and 80 years old with active or convalescent COVID-19.

The rearrangement uses TRBV29-1 and TRBJ1-6; D is unresolved. The CDR3 length is 13 residues. V was trimmed by 1 base and J by 14 bases, leaving 15 bases between them. The germline CDR1 and CDR2 sequences are SQVTM and ANQGSEA. Written as DNA, the CDR3 is TGCAGCGTTGAAGTCGGAGGTCCGGGGACCCTCCACTTT. Protein: CSVEVGGPGTLHF.

In DNA form, the CDR3 reads TGTGCCAGCAGTTTAGGGACAGGGGGCTATGGCTACACCTTC. Translation gives CASSLGTGGYGYTF. The chain links TRBV28 to TRBJ1-2; 11 nucleotides align to TRBD1. The germline gives CDR1 MDHEN, CDR2 SYDVKM. V lost 2 bases to trimming and J lost 4 bases; unmatched junction nucleotides: 0. The CDR3 loop spans 14 amino acids.

The genes are TRBV19 and TRBJ1-1; D gene unclear. V was cut by 6 bases and J by 0 bases, with 8 bases left in between. The V gene's germline CDR1 is LNHDA and CDR2 SQIVND (reference sequence). The CDR3 loop spans 13 amino acids. CDR3 nucleotides: TGTGCCAGTAGCTCGGTCGTGAACACTGAAGCTTTCTTT. This encodes CASSSVVNTEAFF. Variable domain in full (rest from reference TRBV19 and TRBJ1-1): DGGITQSPKYLFRKEGQNVTLSCEQNLNHDAMYWYRQDPGQGLRLIYYSQIVNDFQKGDIAEGYSVSREKKESFPLTVTSAQKNPTAFYLCASSSVVNTEAFFGQGTRLTVV.

This chain links TRBV29-1 with TRBJ1-6; D not certain. V shed 5 bases and J shed 10 bases, with 18 bases lying between them. Looked up from germline, CDR1 is SQVTM and CDR2 is ANQGSEA. There are 14 residues in the CDR3. Here the CDR3 reads CSVRLYGEDSPLHF. The CDR3 nucleotides are TGCAGCGTTCGTTTGTACGGGGAAGACTCACCCCTCCACTTT.

The gene calls are TRBV5-4 and TRBJ1-1; D ambiguous. Germline CDR1 and CDR2: SGHNT and YYREEE (reference sequence). The CDR3 runs 15 residues. The V gene lost 3 bases and the J gene lost 1 base, with 13 bases spanning the gap. CDR3: CASSSLVGKNTEAFF. CDR3 sequence (DNA): TGTGCCAGCAGCTCTCTGGTCGGGAAGAACACTGAAGCTTTCTTT.

The genes are TRBV3-1 (or the pseudogene TRBV3-2) and TRBJ2-7, with TRBD1 matching 8 bases. V lost 7 bases and J lost 7; bases outside the gene matches: 18. This CDR3 has 16 residues. Per the germline V gene, CDR1 is LGHDT and CDR2 is YNNKEL (reference sequence). The CDR3 reads CASTRTGWGLLGEQYF. CDR3 in DNA: TGTGCCAGCACCCGGACAGGGTGGGGTTTATTGGGGGAGCAGTACTTC.

With regard to this clone: In the same sample, other DNA sequences code for this CDR3. The rearrangement links TRBV28 to TRBJ1-3, with D uncertain. V was clipped by 6 bases and J by 1 base, with 10 bases between them. Germline V gene lookup returns CDR1 MDHEN and CDR2 SYDVKM. This CDR3 is 14 amino acids long. The CDR3 DNA follows: TGTGCCAGCAGCTCGACGGGATCTGGAAACACCATATATTTT. Residues: CASSSTGSGNTIYF. The full variable domain, completed using reference TRBV28 and TRBJ1-3, is DVKVTQSSRYLVKRTGEKVFLECVQDMDHENMFWYRQDPGLGLRLIYFSYDVKMKEKGDIPEGYSVSREKKERFSLILESASTNQTSMYLCASSSTGSGNTIYFGEGSWLTVV.

This clone has just one count. The chain carries TRBV18 and TRBJ1-1; TRBD1 might be the D (6 bases). CDR1 and CDR2 (germline): KGHSH, LQKENI. V lost 1 base, J lost 6 bases, and 12 bases lay in between. The CDR3 is made up of 14 amino acids. CDR3 in amino acids: CASSPLQGFSEAFF. In nucleotides, the CDR3 is TGTGCCAGCTCACCACTACAGGGATTCTCTGAAGCTTTCTTT.

Only a few counts were recorded for this clone. The genes are TRBV28 and TRBJ2-7, with TRBD2 identical over 7 bases. Per the germline V gene, CDR1 is MDHEN and CDR2 is SYDVKM. This CDR3 spans 13 amino acids. V gave up 7 bases and J gave up 3 bases; unmatched junction bases: 6. The CDR3 here is CASIPGGLYEQYF. CDR3 bases: TGTGCCAGCATACCGGGAGGCCTCTACGAGCAGTACTTC. The full variable domain, its missing parts supplied by reference TRBV28 and TRBJ2-7, is DVKVTQSSRYLVKRTGEKVFLECVQDMDHENMFWYRQDPGLGLRLIYFSYDVKMKEKGDIPEGYSVSREKKERFSLILESASTNQTSMYLCASIPGGLYEQYFGPGTRLTVT.

V gene TRBV18 combines with J gene TRBJ2-2; 12 nucleotides match TRBD2. The CDR3 runs to 17 residues. Trimming removed 2 bases from V and 6 bases from J; junction bases left unmatched: 7. Looked up from germline, CDR1 is KGHSH and CDR2 is LQKENI. The CDR3 DNA reads TGTGCCAGCTCACCAAGACTAGCGGGAGAAACACCCGGGGAGCTGTTTTTT. It is translated as CASSPRLAGETPGELFF.

This rearrangement joins TRBV7-2 to TRBJ2-1, with 8 bases identical to TRBD2. V lost 4 bases to trimming and J lost 7 bases; unmatched junction nucleotides: 6. Germline CDR1 SGHTA, CDR2 FQGNSA. The CDR3 covers 14 residues. The CDR3 is CASSSPGTRNEQFF. In nucleotides, the CDR3 is TGTGCCAGCAGCTCCCCCGGGACTAGGAATGAGCAGTTCTTC. The full variable domain, rest sourced from reference TRBV7-2 and TRBJ2-1, is GAGVSQSPSNKVTEKGKDVELRCDPISGHTALYWYRQSLGQGLEFLIYFQGNSAPDKSGLPSDRFSAERTGGSVSTLTIQRTQQEDSAVYLCASSSPGTRNEQFFGPGTRLTVL.

Here the CDR3 DNA reads TGTGCCAGCAGCTATCGACTCGCCGATGAGCAGTTCTTC. Residues: CASSYRLADEQFF. The chain links TRBV11-3 to TRBJ2-1; the D is unclear. The CDR3 is 13 amino acids. Germline CDR1 and CDR2: SGHNT and YENEEA. The ends were cut back, 4 bases at V and 8 bases at J, with 12 bases in the middle. Combining the CDR3 with reference TRBV11-3 and TRBJ2-1 gives the whole variable domain EAGVVQSPRYKIIEKKQPVAFWCNPISGHNTLYWYLQNLGQGPELLIRYENEEAVDDSQLPKDRFSAERLKGVDSTLKIQPAELGDSAVYLCASSYRLADEQFFGPGTRLTVL.

CDR3 nucleotide sequence: TGTGCCAGCAGTTTACACTCGGGATATCGCACTGAAGCTTTCTTT. This codes for CASSLHSGYRTEAFF. V gene TRBV28 combines with J gene TRBJ1-1; D is unresolved. CDR1 is MDHEN, CDR2 SYDVKM, per germline. Trimming removed 2 bases at V and 4 bases at J, with 14 bases between. This CDR3 has 15 residues.

The chain carries TRBV15 and TRBJ2-3, with TRBD2 matching over 10 bases. V lost 1 base to trimming and J lost 2 bases; unmatched junction nucleotides: 3. The CDR3 is made up of 16 amino acids. CDR1 and CDR2 from the germline V gene are LNHNV and YYDKDF (reference sequence). Here the CDR3 reads CATSRGGLADTDTQYF. The CDR3 DNA sequence: TGTGCCACCAGCAGAGGTGGACTAGCGGACACAGATACGCAGTATTTT. Together with reference TRBV15 and TRBJ2-3, the CDR3 gives the full variable domain: DAMVIQNPRYQVTQFGKPVTLSCSQTLNHNVMYWYQQKSSQAPKLLFHYYDKDFNNEADTPDNFQSRRPNTSFCFLDIRSPGLGDTAMYLCATSRGGLADTDTQYFGPGTRLTVL.

This clone was counted only a few times. The rearrangement uses TRBV5-3 and TRBJ2-7; D is perhaps TRBD1 (5 bases). TRBV5-3 is identified as an open reading frame with a role that is uncertain. V lost 4 bases and J lost 3, with 20 bases in between. There are 16 residues in the CDR3. Here the CDR3 DNA reads TGTGCCAGAAGCCACAATGACAGAGCCCTTTACTACGAGCAGTACTTC. Translation gives CARSHNDRALYYEQYF.

This chain joins TRBV7-3 and TRBJ2-2; D ambiguous. From germline, CDR1 is SGHTA and CDR2 FQGTGA. CDR3 length: 16 amino acids. The ends were cut back, 5 bases at V and 1 base at J, with 14 bases in the middle. The CDR3 spells CASSPLGPRNTGELFF. As DNA, the CDR3 is TGTGCCAGCAGCCCCCTTGGGCCGAGGAACACCGGGGAGCTGTTTTTT.

This clone has more than one count but fewer than ten. V gene TRBV4-2 combines with J gene TRBJ2-7; 8 nucleotides agree with TRBD1. The CDR3 totals 16 residues. Germline values: CDR1 LGHNA, CDR2 YNFKEQ. After removal of 0 bases from V and 6 bases from J, the junction contained 10 bases not matched to a gene. CDR3 in amino acids: CASSQDLDRAFAEQYF. As DNA, the CDR3 is TGTGCCAGCAGCCAAGATCTGGACAGGGCGTTCGCCGAGCAGTACTTC.

V gene TRBV25-1 combines with J gene TRBJ2-5, with 11 bases aligning to TRBD1. Trimming removed 4 bases from V and 3 bases from J; junction bases left unmatched: 4. This CDR3 spans 15 amino acids. Germline V CDR1 and CDR2: MGHDK, SYGVNS. The CDR3 protein is CASSGGQGVKETQYF. The CDR3 DNA is TGTGCCAGCAGTGGGGGACAGGGGGTTAAAGAGACCCAGTACTTC. Complete variable domain (other parts from reference TRBV25-1 and TRBJ2-5): EADIYQTPRYLVIGTGKKITLECSQTMGHDKMYWYQQDPGMELHLIHYSYGVNSTEKGDLSSESTVSRIRTEHFPLTLESARPSHTSQYLCASSGGQGVKETQYFGPGTRLLVL.

The chain has TRBV5-5 and TRBJ1-2, with D unresolved. The germline gives CDR1 SGHKS, CDR2 YYEKEE (reference sequence). The CDR3 is 12 residues long. The V end lost 1 base, the J end lost 4 bases, and 5 bases lay between the germline ends. CDR3 sequence (DNA): TGTGCCAGCAGCTTGTCGTTCTATGGCTACACCTTC. Translation gives CASSLSFYGYTF.

The chain uses TRBV2 and TRBJ1-2; D is perhaps TRBD1 (6 bases). CDR3 length: 12 residues. Germline V CDR1 and CDR2: SNHLY, FYNNEI. Trimming removed 9 bases from V and 2 bases from J, with 10 bases in between. The CDR3 DNA follows: TGTGCCAGTACGACAGGAAACTATGGCTACACCTTC. Residues: CASTTGNYGYTF. Based on the CDR3 plus reference TRBV2 and TRBJ1-2, the full variable domain is EPEVTQTPSHQVTQMGQEVILRCVPISNHLYFYWYRQILGQKVEFLVSFYNNEISEKSEIFDDQFSVERPDGSNFTLKIRSTKLEDSAMYFCASTTGNYGYTFGSGTRLTVV.

This clone appeared a few times. CDR3 in amino acids: CASSLAGKGAYEQYF. In DNA, the CDR3 is TGTGCCAGCAGCTTGGCAGGGAAAGGAGCCTACGAGCAGTACTTC. This sequence joins TRBV5-6 and TRBJ2-7, with D maybe TRBD1 (5 bases). Trimming pared 0 bases from V and 2 bases from J, leaving 12 bases between. Germline values: CDR1 SGHDT, CDR2 YYEEEE. This CDR3 region has 15 residues.

The CDR3 reads CASSMTGGFSYEQYF. The CDR3, as DNA: TGTGCCAGTAGTATGACAGGGGGTTTCTCCTACGAGCAGTACTTC. The chain employs TRBV19 and TRBJ2-7; 9 bases agree with TRBD1. The CDR3 is made up of 15 amino acids. The germline V gene has CDR1 LNHDA and CDR2 SQIVND (reference sequence). V shed 3 bases, J shed 0 bases, and the junction held 3 bases outside the gene matches.

The chain combines TRBV4-2 with TRBJ2-7; possibly TRBD1 for D (6 bases). Germline V gene data show CDR1 as LGHNA and CDR2 as YNFKEQ. This CDR3 comprises 15 residues. V was shortened by 0 bases and J by 3 bases, with 12 bases between the two germline ends. The CDR3 loop is CASSQEDRQGYEQYF. CDR3 nucleotides: TGTGCCAGCAGCCAAGAGGACAGACAAGGCTACGAGCAGTACTTC.

The chain employs TRBV9 and TRBJ2-5; TRBD1 aligns across 9 bases. V trimming: 3 bases; J trimming: 4 bases; junction bases outside the gene matches: 4. The CDR3 contains 14 residues. CDR1 SGDLS and CDR2 YYNGEE come from the germline V gene. The CDR3 is CASSAGQGGETQYF. As DNA, the CDR3 is TGTGCCAGCAGCGCGGGACAGGGAGGAGAGACCCAGTACTTC.

V and J are TRBV5-6 and TRBJ1-2; possibly TRBD1 for D (5 bases). Trimming removed 0 bases from V and 4 bases from J, with 10 bases in between. CDR1 SGHDT and CDR2 YYEEEE come from the germline V gene. This CDR3 comprises 14 residues. CDR3 sequence reads: CASSLEGLRYGYTF. The CDR3 DNA sequence: TGTGCCAGCAGCTTGGAGGGGCTGCGCTATGGCTACACCTTC.